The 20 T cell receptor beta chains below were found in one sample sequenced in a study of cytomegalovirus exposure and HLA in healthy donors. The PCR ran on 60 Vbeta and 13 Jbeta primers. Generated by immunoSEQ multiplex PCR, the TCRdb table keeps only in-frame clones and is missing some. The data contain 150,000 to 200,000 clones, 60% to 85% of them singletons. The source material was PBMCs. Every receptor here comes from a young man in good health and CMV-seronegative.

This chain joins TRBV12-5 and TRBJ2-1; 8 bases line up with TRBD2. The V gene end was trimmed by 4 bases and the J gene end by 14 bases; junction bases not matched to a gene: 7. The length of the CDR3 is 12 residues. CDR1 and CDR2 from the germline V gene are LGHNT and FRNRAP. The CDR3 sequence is CASGWGDGGEFF. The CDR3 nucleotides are TGTGCTAGTGGTTGGGGAGACGGGGGGGAGTTCTTC.

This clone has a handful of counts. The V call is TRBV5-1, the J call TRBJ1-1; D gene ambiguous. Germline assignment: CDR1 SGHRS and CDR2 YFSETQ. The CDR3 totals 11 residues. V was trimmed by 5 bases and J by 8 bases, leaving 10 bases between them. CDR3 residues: CASSNALEAFF. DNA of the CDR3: TGCGCCAGCAGTAACGCCCTAGAAGCTTTCTTT.

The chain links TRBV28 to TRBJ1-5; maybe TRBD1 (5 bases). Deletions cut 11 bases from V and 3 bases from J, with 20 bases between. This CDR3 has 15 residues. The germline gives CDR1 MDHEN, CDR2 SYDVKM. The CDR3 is CAAVGGGANNQPQHF. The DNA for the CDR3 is TGTGCCGCTGTCGGAGGAGGGGCGAACAATCAGCCCCAGCATTTT.

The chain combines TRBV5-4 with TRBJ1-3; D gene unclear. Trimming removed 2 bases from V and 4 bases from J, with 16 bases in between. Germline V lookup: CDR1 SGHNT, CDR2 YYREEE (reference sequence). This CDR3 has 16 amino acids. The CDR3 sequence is CASSFGASLVGNTIYF. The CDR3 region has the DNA TGTGCCAGCAGCTTTGGAGCATCTCTCGTCGGAAACACCATATATTTT.

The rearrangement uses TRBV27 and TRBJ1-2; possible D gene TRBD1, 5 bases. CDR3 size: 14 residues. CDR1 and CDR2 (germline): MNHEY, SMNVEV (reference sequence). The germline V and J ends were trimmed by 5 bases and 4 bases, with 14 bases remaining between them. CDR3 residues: CASSPAGRGYGYTF. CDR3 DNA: TGTGCCAGCAGTCCCGCGGGGAGGGGCTATGGCTACACCTTC.

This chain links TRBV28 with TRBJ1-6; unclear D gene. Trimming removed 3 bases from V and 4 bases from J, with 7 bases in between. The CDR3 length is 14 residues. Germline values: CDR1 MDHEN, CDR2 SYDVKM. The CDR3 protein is CASSLESYNSPLHF. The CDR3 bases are TGTGCCAGCAGTTTGGAGTCTTATAATTCACCCCTCCACTTT.

The CDR3 DNA reads TGTGCCAGCAGTTTCGAGGGCCCCGACTATGGCTACACCTTC. Protein product: CASSFEGPDYGYTF. The chain has TRBV28 and TRBJ1-2; D not resolved. The V end lost 3 bases, the J end lost 3 bases, and 11 bases lay between the germline ends. Germline V gene lookup returns CDR1 MDHEN and CDR2 SYDVKM. The CDR3 loop spans 14 amino acids.

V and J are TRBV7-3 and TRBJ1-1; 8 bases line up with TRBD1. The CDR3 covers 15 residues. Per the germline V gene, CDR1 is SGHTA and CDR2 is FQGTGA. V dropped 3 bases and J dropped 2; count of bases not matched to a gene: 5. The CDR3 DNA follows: TGTGCCAGCAGCTTCCAGACAGGGGTAAACACTGAAGCTTTCTTT. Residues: CASSFQTGVNTEAFF.

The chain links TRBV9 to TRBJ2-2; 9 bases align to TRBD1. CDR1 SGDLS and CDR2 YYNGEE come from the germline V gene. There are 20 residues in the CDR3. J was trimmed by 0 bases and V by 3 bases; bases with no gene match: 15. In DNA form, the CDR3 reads TGTGCCAGCAGCGCCCTCGGGTCTAGGGACAGGGAAGCGAACACCGGGGAGCTGTTTTTT. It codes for CASSALGSRDREANTGELFF.

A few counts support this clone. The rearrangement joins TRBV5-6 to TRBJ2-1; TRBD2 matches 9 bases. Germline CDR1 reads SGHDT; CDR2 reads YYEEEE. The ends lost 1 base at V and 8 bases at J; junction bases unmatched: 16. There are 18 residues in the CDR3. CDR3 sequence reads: CASSLRSLAGERGHEQFF. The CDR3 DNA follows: TGTGCCAGCAGCTTGAGATCGTTAGCGGGAGAAAGAGGACATGAGCAGTTCTTC.

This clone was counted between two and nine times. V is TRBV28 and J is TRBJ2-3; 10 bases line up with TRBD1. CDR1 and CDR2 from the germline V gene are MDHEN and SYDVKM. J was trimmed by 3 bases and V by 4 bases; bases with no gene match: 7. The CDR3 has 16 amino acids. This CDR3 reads CASSSTADRGTDTQYF. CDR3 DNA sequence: TGTGCCAGCAGTTCCACCGCGGACAGGGGGACAGATACGCAGTATTTT.

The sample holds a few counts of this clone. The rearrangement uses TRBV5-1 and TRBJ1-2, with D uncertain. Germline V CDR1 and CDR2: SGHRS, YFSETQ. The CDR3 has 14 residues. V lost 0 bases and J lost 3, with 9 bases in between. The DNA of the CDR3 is TGCGCCAGCAGCTTGGAACCGAGGGACTATGGCTACACCTTC. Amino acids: CASSLEPRDYGYTF.

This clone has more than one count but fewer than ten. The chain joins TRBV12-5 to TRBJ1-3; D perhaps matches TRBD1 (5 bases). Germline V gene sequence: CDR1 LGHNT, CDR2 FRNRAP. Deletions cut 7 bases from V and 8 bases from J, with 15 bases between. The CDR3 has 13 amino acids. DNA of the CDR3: TGTGCTAGTGCCCGAGTAGGAGGGGACACCATATATTTT. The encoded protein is CASARVGGDTIYF.

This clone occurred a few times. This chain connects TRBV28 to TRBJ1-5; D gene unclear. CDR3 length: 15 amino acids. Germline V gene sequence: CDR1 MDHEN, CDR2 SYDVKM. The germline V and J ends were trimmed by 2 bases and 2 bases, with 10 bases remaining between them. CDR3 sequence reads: CASSLGVSGNQPQHF. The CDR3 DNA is TGTGCCAGCAGTTTAGGAGTTTCGGGCAATCAGCCCCAGCATTTT.

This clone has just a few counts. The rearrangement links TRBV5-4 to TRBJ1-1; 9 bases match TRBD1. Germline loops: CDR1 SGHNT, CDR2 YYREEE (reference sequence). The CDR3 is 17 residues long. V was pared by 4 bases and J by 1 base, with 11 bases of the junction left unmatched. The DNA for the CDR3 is TGTGCCAGCAGCACCCTGGGGACAGGGCTATGGAACACTGAAGCTTTCTTT. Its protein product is CASSTLGTGLWNTEAFF.

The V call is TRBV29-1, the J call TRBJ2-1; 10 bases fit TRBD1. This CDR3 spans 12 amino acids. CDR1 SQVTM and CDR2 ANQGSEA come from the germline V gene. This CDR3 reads CSTGTGDNEQFF. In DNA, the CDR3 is TGCAGTACCGGGACAGGGGACAATGAGCAGTTCTTC.

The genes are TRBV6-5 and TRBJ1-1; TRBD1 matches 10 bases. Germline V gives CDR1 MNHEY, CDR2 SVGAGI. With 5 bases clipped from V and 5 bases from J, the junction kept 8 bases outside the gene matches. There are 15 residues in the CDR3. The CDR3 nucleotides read TGTGCCAGCAGTAAAACCGGGACAGGGGTGACTGAAGCTTTCTTT. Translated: CASSKTGTGVTEAFF.

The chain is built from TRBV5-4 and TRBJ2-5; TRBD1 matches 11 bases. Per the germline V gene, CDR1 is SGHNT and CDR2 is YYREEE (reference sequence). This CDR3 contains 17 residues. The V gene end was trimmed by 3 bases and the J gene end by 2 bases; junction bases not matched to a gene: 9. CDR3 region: CASSSGPGQGVQETQYF. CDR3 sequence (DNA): TGTGCCAGCAGCTCTGGTCCGGGACAGGGGGTACAAGAGACCCAGTACTTC. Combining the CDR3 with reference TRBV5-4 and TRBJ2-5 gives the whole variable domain ETGVTQSPTHLIKTRGQQVTLRCSSQSGHNTVSWYQQALGQGPQFIFQYYREEENGRGNFPPRFSGLQFPNYSSELNVNALELDDSALYLCASSSGPGQGVQETQYFGPGTRLLVL.

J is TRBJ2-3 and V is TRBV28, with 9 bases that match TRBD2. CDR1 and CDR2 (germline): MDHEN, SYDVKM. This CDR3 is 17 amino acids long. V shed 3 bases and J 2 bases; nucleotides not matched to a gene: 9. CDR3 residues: CASSLPGLARLTDTQYF. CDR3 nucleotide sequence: TGTGCCAGCAGTTTGCCAGGACTAGCGCGTCTCACAGATACGCAGTATTTT.

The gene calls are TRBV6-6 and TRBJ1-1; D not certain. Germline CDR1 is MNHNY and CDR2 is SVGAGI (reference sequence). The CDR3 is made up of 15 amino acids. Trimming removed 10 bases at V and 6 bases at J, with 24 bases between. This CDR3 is CATRRWRERLAEAFF. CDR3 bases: TGTGCCACCAGGAGGTGGAGGGAACGCCTCGCTGAAGCTTTCTTT.